The 21 T cell receptor beta chains reported below all come from one sample, sequenced in a study of cytomegalovirus exposure and HLA in healthy donors. With 60 Vbeta and 13 Jbeta primers, the PCR was carried out. The assay was immunoSEQ multiplex PCR, and TCRdb's table has in-frame clones only and misses some. The sample lists under 100,000 clones, just under 70% occurring once. Material for sequencing was PBMCs. These receptors all stem from a woman aged 50 to 60 in good health and CMV-seropositive.

This chain connects TRBV7-6 to TRBJ2-5; the D gene is possibly TRBD2 (6 bases). Germline lookup yields CDR1 SGHVS and CDR2 FNYEAQ. Deletions cut 0 bases from V and 4 bases from J, with 12 bases between. The CDR3 totals 15 residues. CDR3 in amino acids: CASSLAARRGETQYF. CDR3 in DNA: TGTGCCAGCAGCTTAGCTGCTCGGAGGGGAGAGACCCAGTACTTC.

This clone was detected only once. The chain carries TRBV28 and TRBJ2-7; no reliable D call. The CDR3 is made up of 10 amino acids. The germline V gene has CDR1 MDHEN and CDR2 SYDVKM. With 4 bases removed from V and 5 bases from J, the gap between germline ends came to 3 bases. Here the CDR3 reads CASSSNEQYF. The DNA for the CDR3 is TGTGCCAGCAGTTCAAACGAGCAGTACTTC.

This chain joins TRBV29-1 and TRBJ2-3; 9 bases map to TRBD2. This CDR3 contains 19 residues. The germline CDR1 and CDR2 sequences are SQVTM and ANQGSEA. Trimming cost V 3 bases and J 1 base; bases outside gene matches: 17. Here the CDR3 DNA reads TGCAGCGTTGATCTCTCCAGGGGCTTGCGGGGGGGAGGCACAGATACGCAGTATTTT. This encodes CSVDLSRGLRGGGTDTQYF.

The J gene is TRBJ2-1, the V gene TRBV6-5, with 8 positions matching TRBD2. Germline lookup yields CDR1 MNHEY and CDR2 SVGAGI. Trimming took 2 bases from V and 7 from J; bases not matched to a gene: 7. The CDR3 length is 15 residues. The CDR3 bases are TGTGCCAGCAGTTACGGTAGCGGGGCTTGGAATGAGCAGTTCTTC. It is translated as CASSYGSGAWNEQFF.

CDR3 nucleotides: TGCGCCAGCAGCTTGGACGGGAGATCTAGCACAGATACGCAGTATTTT. Amino acid sequence: CASSLDGRSSTDTQYF. The chain recombines TRBV5-1 with TRBJ2-3; D may be TRBD2 (6 bases). Germline V gene lookup returns CDR1 SGHRS and CDR2 YFSETQ. The CDR3 spans 16 residues. The ends were cut back, 0 bases at V and 0 bases at J, with 11 bases in the middle.

This sequence joins TRBV11-2 and TRBJ2-7, with D possibly matching TRBD2 (6 bases). Germline CDR1 reads SGHAT; CDR2 reads FQNNGV. The CDR3 contains 12 residues. Between the trimmed V and J ends, which lost 5 bases and 6 bases, there was a span of 11 bases. DNA of the CDR3: TGTGCCAGCAGCCAGACTAGTCGCGAGCAGTACTTC. This translates into CASSQTSREQYF.

This sequence joins TRBV7-8 and TRBJ2-5, with D perhaps matching TRBD2 (5 bases). The DNA end is more similar to TRBJ2-7, so the J call may be wrong. Per germline, CDR1 SGHVS and CDR2 FQNEAQ. The CDR3 extends over 16 amino acids. The CDR3 nucleotides read TGTGCCAGCAGCTTTCCGGGAAGGTCGAGCTCCTACGAGCAGTACTTC. This codes for CASSFPGRSSSYEQYF.

This chain joins TRBV6-1 and TRBJ2-1; D not certain. Trimming took 2 bases from V and 15 from J, leaving 11 bases between them. This CDR3 comprises 11 residues. CDR1 and CDR2 from the germline V gene are MNHNS and SASEGT. The CDR3 nucleotides are TGTGCCAGCAGTGAATACAGCTCCTTGTTCTTC. This gives the protein CASSEYSSLFF.

The chain recombines TRBV10-3 with TRBJ2-3; D is possibly TRBD2 (6 bases). Germline CDR1 reads ENHRY; CDR2 reads SYGVKD. V lost 6 bases and J 2 bases, leaving 21 bases between the germline ends. This CDR3 has 17 residues. The CDR3 spells CAISDQFPRDYTDTQYF. CDR3 nucleotides: TGTGCCATCAGCGATCAATTTCCGCGGGATTACACAGATACGCAGTATTTT.

The chain links TRBV27 to TRBJ1-1; D uncertain. Germline values: CDR1 MNHEY, CDR2 SMNVEV (reference sequence). The CDR3 length is 16 residues. Trimming pared 7 bases from V and 3 bases from J, leaving 21 bases between. CDR3 loop: CASIERRHSGDTEAFF. The CDR3 nucleotides are TGTGCCAGCATAGAACGGAGGCATAGCGGGGACACTGAAGCTTTCTTT.

The chain has TRBV5-1 and TRBJ1-2, with TRBD1 as a possible D gene (6 bases). The CDR3 runs to 16 residues. Trimming cost V 1 base and J 2 bases, with 15 bases left between them. CDR1 SGHRS and CDR2 YFSETQ come from the germline V gene. The CDR3 DNA is TGCGCCAGCAGCTTGAACGGACAGAGGGGAAACTATGGCTACACCTTC. Translated: CASSLNGQRGNYGYTF.

This clone was recorded only once. The chain is built from TRBV14 and TRBJ1-3, with 9 bases that match TRBD1. This CDR3 contains 16 residues. Germline trimming cut 3 bases from V and 7 bases from J; bases unmatched to any gene: 10. Germline V gives CDR1 SGHDN, CDR2 FVKESK. The CDR3 reads CASSQLTGGAGNTIYF. The CDR3 bases are TGTGCCAGCAGCCAGCTCACAGGGGGCGCCGGGAACACCATATATTTT.

The rearrangement uses TRBV11-3 and TRBJ2-1; D perhaps matches TRBD2 (6 bases). The V end was cut by 4 bases, the J end by 4 bases, with 8 bases between. CDR1 and CDR2 from the germline V gene are SGHNT and YENEEA. The CDR3 length is 13 residues. In DNA form, the CDR3 reads TGTGCCAGCAGCTCCGGGGGTTACAATGAGCAGTTCTTC. It specifies CASSSGGYNEQFF.

The chain is built from TRBV6-6 and TRBJ1-1; unclear D gene. Looked up from germline, CDR1 is MNHNY and CDR2 is SVGAGI (reference sequence). The CDR3 is made up of 15 amino acids. Deletions cut 6 bases from V and 3 bases from J, with 17 bases between. Written as DNA, the CDR3 is TGTGCCAGCAGCCGCCCCAGCGGCAAATACACTGAAGCTTTCTTT. It specifies CASSRPSGKYTEAFF.

The CDR3 is CASSEREGPYEQYF. The CDR3 DNA reads as TGTGCCAGCAGCGAGCGGGAGGGTCCCTACGAGCAGTACTTC. The genes are TRBV2 and TRBJ2-7, with 10 bases identical to TRBD2. There are 14 residues in the CDR3. The J segment lost 2 bases and the V segment lost 6 bases, leaving 4 bases of the junction unmatched. CDR1 is SNHLY and CDR2 is FYNNEI in the germline V gene.

The chain recombines TRBV19 with TRBJ1-1; unclear D gene. V was cut by 6 bases and J by 7 bases, with 15 bases left in between. From germline, CDR1 is LNHDA and CDR2 SQIVND (reference sequence). The length of the CDR3 is 13 residues. The DNA for the CDR3 is TGTGCCAGTAGGGAGGCGGGGTTTGGTGAAGCTTTCTTT. Its translation: CASREAGFGEAFF.

V and J are TRBV28 and TRBJ2-7; TRBD1 matches 9 bases. The ends lost 5 bases at V and 7 bases at J; junction bases unmatched: 15. CDR1 is MDHEN and CDR2 is SYDVKM in the germline V gene. The CDR3 spans 16 residues. The CDR3 nucleotides read TGTGCCAGCAGTCCCCTCCGGGACAGGGTGTATCAGGAGCAGTACTTC. Amino acid sequence: CASSPLRDRVYQEQYF.

This clone was found once. The junction and the germline gene differ at one end; a read error may be behind it. The genes are TRBV7-8 and TRBJ2-7, with a possible D match to TRBD1 (6 bases). The CDR3 length is 13 residues. CDR1 SGHVS and CDR2 FQNEAQ come from the germline V gene. CDR3 sequence: CAGSLGTPYEQYF. CDR3 DNA: TGTGCCGGCAGCTTAGGGACACCATACGAGCAGTACTTC.

This chain links TRBV5-1 with TRBJ2-5; D perhaps matches TRBD1 (6 bases). This CDR3 has 13 residues. CDR1 is SGHRS and CDR2 is YFSETQ in the germline V gene. With 3 bases removed from V and 5 bases from J, the gap between germline ends came to 11 bases. Written as DNA, the CDR3 is TGCGCCAGCAGCTACAGGGTTCGGGAGACCCAGTACTTC. It encodes CASSYRVRETQYF. The variable domain in full, completed from reference TRBV5-1 and TRBJ2-5, reads KAGVTQTPRYLIKTRGQQVTLSCSPISGHRSVSWYQQTPGQGLQFLFEYFSETQRNKGNFPGRFSGRQFSNSRSEMNVSTLELGDSALYLCASSYRVRETQYFGPGTRLLVL.

This clone appeared a few times. CDR3 sequence (DNA): TGTGCCAGCAGTTTTTGGAGGAACACTGAAGCTTTCTTT. Encoded protein: CASSFWRNTEAFF. This sequence joins TRBV27 and TRBJ1-1; D is unresolved. The CDR3 spans 13 residues. From germline, CDR1 is MNHEY and CDR2 SMNVEV (reference sequence). V was shortened by 3 bases and J by 1 base, with 6 bases between the two germline ends.

V is TRBV7-9 and J is TRBJ2-7; 12 positions match TRBD2. Germline CDR1 reads SEHNR; CDR2 reads FQNEAQ (reference sequence). V dropped 5 bases and J dropped 7; count of bases not matched to a gene: 21. The CDR3 runs 19 residues. This CDR3 reads CASSGGRQNLRLAGEEQYF. In DNA form, the CDR3 reads TGTGCCAGCAGCGGGGGCCGACAGAACCTAAGACTAGCGGGAGAAGAGCAGTACTTC.